This is a list of T cell receptor beta chains from one sample in a study of cytomegalovirus exposure and HLA in healthy donors. Some clones are missing from TCRdb's copy, which holds only in-frame ones; the method was immunoSEQ multiplex PCR. The sample carries some 74,000 clones, about 66% recorded once. The sequencing sample was made of PBMCs. Every receptor here comes from a man aged 40-49 years in good health and CMV-seropositive. The CDR3 runs from the conserved cysteine through the conserved F or W. The order of the fields is clone size, D gene, J gene, V gene, CDR3 DNA, CDR3 protein. A D gene is named only where the DNA matches it firmly. Size is omitted from some rows. Given values are once, few, many or a class for expanded clones.

>.|.|TRBJ2-7|TRBV6-5
TGTGCCAGCAGTTACGGGACGACAGGAGCCTACGAGCAGTACTTC
CASSYGTTGAYEQYF
>.|TRBD1|TRBJ1-2|TRBV4-1
TGCGCCAGCAGCCACAACGGACAGGGGAACTACACCTTC
CASSHNGQGNYTF
>.|.|TRBJ2-3|TRBV29-1
TGCAGCGTTGTAATTGTGTCGGATACGCAGTATTTT
CSVVIVSDTQYF
>.|.|TRBJ2-5|TRBV5-1
TGCGCCAGCAGCGTACAGGGTCAAGAGACCCAGTACTTC
CASSVQGQETQYF
>.|.|TRBJ2-3|TRBV14
TGTGCCAGCAGTCCGCGAAGAGCCCTAACTAGCACAGATACGCAGTATTTT
CASSPRRALTSTDTQYF
>.|TRBD1|TRBJ1-2|TRBV2
TGTGCCAGCAGTGGTCAGGGGGCCTTGAACTATGGCTACACCTTC
CASSGQGALNYGYTF
>.|.|TRBJ2-3|TRBV29-1
TGCAGCCTTAATTGGGGGGGCACAGATACGCAGTATTTT
CSLNWGGTDTQYF
>.|.|TRBJ2-4|TRBV5-6
TGTGCCAGCAGCTTGGGGGTCGACAGTATAATAGCCAAAAACATTCAGTACTTC
CASSLGVDSIIAKNIQYF
>.|.|TRBJ2-3|TRBV7-3
TGTGCCAGCAGCTTGTTAGCGTCTCCTGGAGATACGCAGTATTTT
CASSLLASPGDTQYF
>.|.|TRBJ1-5|TRBV2
TGTGCCAGCGCTGACGAGGGAGGAGCAGATCAGCCCCAGCATTTT
CASADEGGADQPQHF
>.|.|TRBJ1-4|TRBV4-2
TGTGCCAGCAGCCACATAAGAGGTGGCGGGGGTGGTGAAAAACTGTTTTTT
CASSHIRGGGGGEKLFF
>.|TRBD1|TRBJ2-7|TRBV19
TGTGCCAGTAGTGATAAAGCCCCCGGGACAGGAGGACTATACGAGCAGTACTTC
CASSDKAPGTGGLYEQYF
>once|.|TRBJ2-7|TRBV11-1
TGTGCCAGCAGTTTAGCCGAGAGGATGGGCGAGCAGTACTTC
CASSLAERMGEQYF
>few|TRBD1|TRBJ2-6|TRBV5-6
TGTGCCAGCAGCAACCGGGACAGGGTTTCTGGGGCCAACGTCCTGACTTTC
CASSNRDRVSGANVLTF
>.|.|TRBJ2-3|TRBV6-5
TGTGCCAGCAGGCCCCGGGGGATCGGCACAGATACGCAGTATTTT
CASRPRGIGTDTQYF
>.|TRBD2|TRBJ2-3|TRBV7-2
TGTGCCAGCAGCTTATTGCGGGGGGACGGCACAGATACGCAGTATTTT
CASSLLRGDGTDTQYF
>.|.|TRBJ1-1|TRBV7-8
TGTGCCAGCAGCTTAGAGAAGGCGAGTTGGGCGATGAACACTGAAGCTTTCTTT
CASSLEKASWAMNTEAFF
>few|.|TRBJ2-7|TRBV13
TGTGCCAGCAGCGCCGAGGCACGGGAGCAGTACTTC
CASSAEAREQYF
>.|.|TRBJ1-1|TRBV6-5
TGTGCCAGCAGTTCGGCAGGGTACGGTACTGAAGCTTTCTTT
CASSSAGYGTEAFF
>.|TRBD1|TRBJ2-5|TRBV6-6
TGTGCCAGCAGTTACTCAGTCTGGGACAGGGAAGGGACCCAGTACTTC
CASSYSVWDREGTQYF
>.|.|TRBJ2-7|TRBV4-1
TGCGCCAGCAGCCCATCCTCCGGGTCGAGCTCCTACGAGCAGTACTTC
CASSPSSGSSSYEQYF
>.|.|TRBJ1-1|TRBV27
TGTGCCAGCAGCGGGGGGGCCACTGAAGCTTTCTTT
CASSGGATEAFF
>.|.|TRBJ2-5|TRBV30
TGTGCCTGGATTGGTACGCTACAAGAGACCCAGTACTTC
CAWIGTLQETQYF
>.|.|TRBJ2-2|TRBV5-1
TGCGCCAGCAGCTCGAAGGTTTTTCCAGGAACCGGGGAGCTGTTTTTT
CASSSKVFPGTGELFF
>.|.|TRBJ1-2|TRBV2
TGTGCCAGCAGTCCACTAGGCGGCGGGTATGGCTACACCTTC
CASSPLGGGYGYTF
>.|.|TRBJ1-1|TRBV7-9
TGTGCCAGCAGGAGCAAACTTAACACTGAAGCTTTCTTT
CASRSKLNTEAFF
>.|TRBD1|TRBJ1-2|TRBV6-1
TGTGCCAGCAGTGATAGGGGGCGTAACTATGGCTACACCTTC
CASSDRGRNYGYTF